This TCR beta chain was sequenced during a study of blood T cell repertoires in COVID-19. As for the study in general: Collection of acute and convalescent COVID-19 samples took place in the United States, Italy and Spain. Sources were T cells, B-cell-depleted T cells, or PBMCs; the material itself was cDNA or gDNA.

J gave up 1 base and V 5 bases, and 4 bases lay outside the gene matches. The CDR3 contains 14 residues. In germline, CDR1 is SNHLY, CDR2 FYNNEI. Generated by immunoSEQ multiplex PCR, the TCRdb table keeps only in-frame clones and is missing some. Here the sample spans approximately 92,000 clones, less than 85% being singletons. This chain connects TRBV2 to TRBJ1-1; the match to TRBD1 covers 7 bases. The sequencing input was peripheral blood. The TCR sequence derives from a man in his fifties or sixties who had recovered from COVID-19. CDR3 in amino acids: CASSRRDRNTEAFF. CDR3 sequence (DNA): TGTGCCAGCAGTCGCCGGGACAGGAACACTGAAGCTTTCTTT.